This T cell receptor beta chain is drawn from a study of response to subunit inactivated influenza vaccine. Notes on the study in general: Each seasonal influenza vaccination recruits few new T cells, the authors suggested.

On this clonotype: What it recognizes is unknown.

Via MiXCR, TCRdb re-called the RT-PCR reads, giving one row per CDR3 protein. Of approximately 500,000 distinct CDR3 sequences listed, 10% to 15% are singletons. The sample here was PBMCs from blood, taken about 6 weeks after vaccination. The receptor was isolated from a man aged 50 or older who received an inactivated influenza vaccine.

The CDR3 is CASRGPPSYEQYF. DNA for the CDR3: TGTGCCAGCCGGGGGCCTCCCTCCTACGAGCAGTACTTC. The rearrangement joins TRBV27 to TRBJ2-7, with D perhaps TRBD1 or TRBD2 (6 bases each). Trimming left V 8 bases short and J 0 bases short, with 11 bases between. The length of the CDR3 is 13 residues. Looked up from germline, CDR1 is MNHEY and CDR2 is SMNVEV (reference sequence).